Presented here are 23 T cell receptor beta chains from one specimen sequenced in a study of regulatory T cells in long-lasting Graves disease. Arm-PCR of CDR3 regions and iRepertoire HTBI primers were used to build TCR beta libraries. TCRdb processed the multiplex PCR reads anew with MiXCR; each CDR3 protein has one entry. The sample carries a few hundred thousand distinct CDR3 sequences, 15% recorded once. Time point specified: newly diagnosed GD, antithyroid drugs for less than 3 months. The authors made the TCR library using RNA they extracted from PBMCs. In addition, the sample was reused for a study of T cells in Graves' hyperthyroidism and ophthalmopathy.

The material sequenced was peripheral blood mononuclear cells (PBMCs), taken at new diagnosis, from a patient treated with antithyroid drugs. The receptors shown here come from a woman aged 35 to 49 with Graves disease.

In this sample, this clonotype turned up many times. The V gene is TRBV11-3, the J gene TRBJ2-4; D not resolved. The CDR3 sequence is 14 residues long. Germline-derived CDR1 and CDR2 are SGHNT and YENEEA. V was clipped by 10 bases and J by 0 bases, with 13 bases between them. CDR3: CANLFGIAKNIQYF. In nucleotides, the CDR3 is TGTGCCAACCTATTTGGTATAGCCAAAAACATTCAGTACTTC.

This clonotype was observed at least ten times. The J gene is TRBJ2-7, the V gene TRBV28; 12 nucleotides match TRBD1. Trimming took 5 bases from V and 7 from J; bases not matched to a gene: 9. The CDR3 is 15 amino acids. Germline V lookup: CDR1 MDHEN, CDR2 SYDVKM. The CDR3 reads CASSHPGQGAREQYF. CDR3 nucleotides: TGTGCCAGCAGTCATCCGGGACAGGGGGCACGGGAGCAGTACTTC.

This clonotype was picked up many times. The chain combines TRBV27 with TRBJ2-2; 13 nucleotides align to TRBD2. Trimming removed 2 bases from V and 5 bases from J; junction bases left unmatched: 8. The CDR3 spans 18 residues. Germline CDR1 is MNHEY and CDR2 is SMNVEV (reference sequence). This CDR3 is CASSLRGLAGEWTGELFF. The DNA for the CDR3 is TGTGCCAGCAGTTTACGAGGACTAGCGGGAGAATGGACCGGGGAGCTGTTTTTT.

This clonotype has at least ten counts. V gene TRBV19 combines with J gene TRBJ2-3, with D uncertain. CDR3 length equals 14 residues. CDR1 and CDR2 from the germline V gene are LNHDA and SQIVND (reference sequence). V was cut by 9 bases and J by 0 bases, with 13 bases left in between. For the CDR3, the DNA is TGTGCCAGCAGTGAACTTGCTAGCACAGATACGCAGTATTTT. It specifies CASSELASTDTQYF. Variable domain in full (rest from reference TRBV19 and TRBJ2-3): DGGITQSPKYLFRKEGQNVTLSCEQNLNHDAMYWYRQDPGQGLRLIYYSQIVNDFQKGDIAEGYSVSREKKESFPLTVTSAQKNPTAFYLCASSELASTDTQYFGPGTRLTVL.

This clonotype was recorded at least ten times. For the CDR3, the DNA is TGTGCCAGCAGTCTCGGACAGGGAGGCAATTCACCCCTCCACTTT. Translated: CASSLGQGGNSPLHF. The chain carries TRBV28 and TRBJ1-6; 8 bases match TRBD1. From germline, CDR1 is MDHEN and CDR2 SYDVKM. The V and J ends lost 5 bases and 7 bases, in that order; junction bases with no gene match: 7. This CDR3 is 15 amino acids long.

This clonotype showed up many times. This chain links TRBV7-2 with TRBJ1-3; no clear D gene. V was shortened by 1 base and J by 3 bases, with 10 bases between the two germline ends. This CDR3 spans 15 amino acids. Germline V gives CDR1 SGHTA, CDR2 FQGNSA. The CDR3 reads CASSLVSGVGNTIYF. CDR3 bases: TGTGCCAGCAGCTTAGTGTCCGGGGTTGGAAACACCATATATTTT.

V gene TRBV20-1 combines with J gene TRBJ1-5, with D unclear. Trimming removed 0 bases from V and 9 bases from J, with 15 bases in between. There are 14 residues in the CDR3. Germline V gene data show CDR1 as DFQATT and CDR2 as SNEGSKA (reference sequence). The CDR3 bases are TGCAGTGCTAGAGATATGGAGGGTATTAGGCCCCAGCATTTT. Protein sequence: CSARDMEGIRPQHF.

This clonotype was found once. Possible read error: a much larger clone is one base away. The V call is TRBV28, the J call TRBJ2-7, with unresolved D. The CDR3 totals 14 residues. From germline, CDR1 is MDHEN and CDR2 SYDVKM. The CDR3 coding sequence is TGTGCCAGCAGTCCCGGGCCAGAAACATACGGGCAGTACTTC. Its protein is CASSPGPETYGQYF. Full variable domain (outside the CDR3, taken from reference TRBV28 and TRBJ2-7): DVKVTQSSRYLVKRTGEKVFLECVQDMDHENMFWYRQDPGLGLRLIYFSYDVKMKEKGDIPEGYSVSREKKERFSLILESASTNQTSMYLCASSPGPETYGQYFGPGTRLTVT.

In this sample, this clonotype turned up many times. The chain joins TRBV9 to TRBJ1-5, with a tentative D call TRBD1 (5 bases). Germline V gene lookup returns CDR1 SGDLS and CDR2 YYNGEE. The CDR3 loop spans 16 amino acids. V gave up 5 bases and J gave up 0 bases, with 15 bases separating them. As DNA, the CDR3 is TGTGCCAGCAGTGGGGGGGACTCCAATAGCAATCAGCCCCAGCATTTT. Translating gives CASSGGDSNSNQPQHF.

V usage is TRBV12-3 or TRBV12-4 and J usage is TRBJ1-1, with TRBD1 identical over 8 bases. V shed 4 bases, J shed 5 bases, and the junction held 9 bases outside the gene matches. The CDR3 runs to 15 residues. CDR3 bases: TGTGCCAGCAGTTCGGCAGGGGGCTTTAGAACTGAAGCTTTCTTT. Translated: CASSSAGGFRTEAFF.

This clonotype occurred once. The likely explanation is a read error, given a far larger clone one base away. The chain carries TRBV7-3 and TRBJ1-1; no reliable D call. Looked up from germline, CDR1 is SGHTA and CDR2 is FQGTGA. V lost 5 bases to trimming and J lost 0 bases, with 7 bases between them. The CDR3 spans 13 residues. The CDR3 reads CASSPLMNTEAFF. The CDR3 region has the DNA TGTGCCAGCAGCCCCCTGATGAACACTGAAGCTTTCTTT.

This clonotype came up many times. Relative to the germline gene, one junction end is altered; a read error may explain this. The J gene is TRBJ1-2, the V gene TRBV28, with 8 positions matching TRBD1. CDR3 length equals 14 residues. Germline V gene sequence: CDR1 MDHEN, CDR2 SYDVKM. CDR3: CASSLSTGGYGYTF. Written as DNA, the CDR3 is TGTGCCAGCAGCTTATCAACAGGGGGCTATGGCTACACCTTC.

In this sample, this clonotype turned up once. A far larger clone is only one base removed, so a read error is likely. The V and J genes are TRBV7-2 and TRBJ1-6; 10 bases fit TRBD1. CDR1 is SGHTA and CDR2 is FQGNSA in the germline V gene. This CDR3 region has 16 residues. CDR3 sequence: CASSPRQGAGNSPPHF. As DNA, the CDR3 is TGTGCCAGCAGCCCCAGACAGGGGGCGGGTAATTCACCCCCCCACTTT. The full variable domain, in which reference TRBV7-2 and TRBJ1-6 provide the parts outside the CDR3, is GAGVSQSPSNKVTEKGKDVELRCDPISGHTALYWYRQSLGQGLEFLIYFQGNSAPDKSGLPSDRFSAERTGGSVSTLTIQRTQQEDSAVYLCASSPRQGAGNSPPHFGNGTRLTVT.

This clonotype was seen ten or more times. The chain is built from TRBV11-2 and TRBJ2-1; 8 bases are a match to TRBD2. The CDR3 is 15 amino acids. The trim removed 1 base at V and 9 bases at J, leaving 8 bases unmatched. The germline gives CDR1 SGHAT, CDR2 FQNNGV. CDR3 protein: CASSLGTSPYGEQFF. In DNA, the CDR3 is TGTGCCAGCAGCTTAGGGACTAGCCCCTACGGTGAGCAGTTCTTC. Drawing the rest from reference TRBV11-2 and TRBJ2-1, the complete variable domain is EAGVAQSPRYKIIEKRQSVAFWCNPISGHATLYWYQQILGQGPKLLIQFQNNGVVDDSQLPKDRFSAERLKGVDSTLKIQPAKLEDSAVYLCASSLGTSPYGEQFFGPGTRLTVL.

This clonotype occurred many times. The chain couples TRBV28 to TRBJ2-1, with 9 bases aligning to TRBD1. This CDR3 spans 16 amino acids. Looked up from germline, CDR1 is MDHEN and CDR2 is SYDVKM. The J segment lost 0 bases and the V segment lost 3 bases, leaving 3 bases of the junction unmatched. The chain's CDR3 is CASSFKTGGSYNEQFF. The CDR3 DNA is TGTGCCAGCAGTTTTAAGACAGGGGGCTCCTACAATGAGCAGTTCTTC.

This chain connects TRBV5-1 to TRBJ2-5; D assignment may be TRBD1 or TRBD2 (5 bases each). The CDR3 is 14 amino acids. V was trimmed by 0 bases and J by 2 bases, leaving 8 bases between them. Looked up from germline, CDR1 is SGHRS and CDR2 is YFSETQ. The CDR3 region is CASSLGDVQETQYF. The CDR3 DNA follows: TGCGCCAGCAGCTTGGGGGACGTACAAGAGACCCAGTACTTC.

This chain uses TRBV6-1 with TRBJ1-1, with 8 bases identical to TRBD1. The germline V gene has CDR1 MNHNS and CDR2 SASEGT. V lost 10 bases and J lost 2; bases outside the gene matches: 9. CDR3 size: 14 residues. This chain's CDR3 is CATLIAGGNTEAFF. The CDR3 bases are TGTGCCACCCTCATTGCAGGGGGCAACACTGAAGCTTTCTTT.

This clonotype was counted ten times or more. V is TRBV28 and J is TRBJ2-5; TRBD1 or TRBD2 may be the D gene (6 bases each). V was pared by 3 bases and J by 5 bases, with 16 bases between. Germline V lookup: CDR1 MDHEN, CDR2 SYDVKM. This CDR3 spans 15 amino acids. The CDR3 DNA is TGTGCCAGCAGTTTTGAGGGGGAGGTGGCGGAGACCCAGTACTTC. Its translation is CASSFEGEVAETQYF.

This clonotype was detected only a few times. The V call is TRBV20-1, the J call TRBJ1-2; D is perhaps TRBD1 (6 bases). The CDR3 is 14 amino acids. Germline CDR1 is DFQATT and CDR2 is SNEGSKA (reference sequence). Trimming removed 3 bases at V and 2 bases at J, with 13 bases between. The CDR3 loop is CSARKAGANYGYTF. For the CDR3, the DNA is TGCAGTGCTAGGAAGGCAGGGGCCAACTATGGCTACACCTTC.

This clonotype was observed many times. The chain uses TRBV3-1 and TRBJ2-1, with 9 bases identical to TRBD2. The CDR3 spans 16 residues. In germline, CDR1 is LGHDT, CDR2 YNNKEL (reference sequence). V gave up 4 bases and J gave up 4 bases; unmatched junction bases: 8. The CDR3 region has the DNA TGTGCCAGCAGCCCCCCTCCTAGCGGGAAGTACAATGAGCAGTTCTTC. It is translated as CASSPPPSGKYNEQFF.

This chain uses TRBV11-3 with TRBJ2-3, with 10 nucleotides matching TRBD1. The CDR3 extends over 16 amino acids. Losses at the gene ends were 4 bases for V and 2 bases for J; bases not matched to a gene: 6. Looked up from germline, CDR1 is SGHNT and CDR2 is YENEEA. The CDR3 region is CASSSRDRGPTDTQYF. The CDR3 nucleotides read TGTGCCAGCAGCTCCCGGGACAGGGGTCCCACAGATACGCAGTATTTT.

This clonotype was counted many times. The CDR3 loop reads CSARGPPRLVYNEQFF. The CDR3, as DNA: TGCAGTGCTAGAGGTCCTCCCCGACTAGTTTATAATGAGCAGTTCTTC. The rearrangement uses TRBV20-1 and TRBJ2-1; D possibly corresponds to TRBD2 (6 bases). The V end lost 1 base, the J end lost 7 bases, and 20 bases lay between the germline ends. Per the germline V gene, CDR1 is DFQATT and CDR2 is SNEGSKA (reference sequence). CDR3 length: 16 residues.

At least ten counts were recorded for this clonotype. J is TRBJ2-7 and V is TRBV28; TRBD1 agrees at 7 bases. The germline V gene encodes CDR1 MDHEN and CDR2 SYDVKM. Trimming at V came to 7 bases and at J to 1 base, leaving 10 bases not matched to a gene. The CDR3 sequence is 15 residues long. The CDR3 nucleotides read TGTGCCAGCATTCTACGCCGGACAGGTTCCTACGAGCAGTACTTC. As protein: CASILRRTGSYEQYF.